Listed here are 4 T cell receptor beta chains from one sample, sequenced in a study of control samples from healthy donors and cancer patients. The table came from immunoSEQ multiplex PCR; TCRdb's copy has only in-frame clones and leaves some out. In the table there are some 110,000 clones, roughly 92% of which are singletons. Sequences were obtained from blood. The receptor set was obtained from a man aged 25 to 45 in good health.

This chain links TRBV25-1 with TRBJ2-3; D is possibly TRBD1 or TRBD2 (7 bases each). Germline lookup yields CDR1 MGHDK and CDR2 SYGVNS. V shed 10 bases and J shed 10 bases, with 21 bases lying between them. The CDR3 contains 13 residues. CDR3 sequence (DNA): TGTGCCACCAGGGGGGGGGCCCCCTTCGCGCAGTATTTT. It is translated as CATRGGAPFAQYF.

This clone has only a few counts. The V call is TRBV7-2, the J call TRBJ2-5; 8 bases are shared with TRBD2. The germline CDR1 and CDR2 sequences are SGHTA and FQGNSA. The CDR3 loop spans 15 amino acids. J was trimmed by 6 bases and V by 5 bases; bases with no gene match: 11. Here the CDR3 reads CASSPDSSGLKTQYF. DNA of the CDR3: TGTGCCAGCAGCCCTGACTCTAGCGGGTTAAAGACCCAGTACTTC. Full variable domain (remainder filled in from reference TRBV7-2 and TRBJ2-5): GAGVSQSPSNKVTEKGKDVELRCDPISGHTALYWYRQSLGQGLEFLIYFQGNSAPDKSGLPSDRFSAERTGGSVSTLTIQRTQQEDSAVYLCASSPDSSGLKTQYFGPGTRLLVL.

This clone has more than one count but fewer than ten. V and J are TRBV21-1 and TRBJ2-7; the tabulated D call, TRBD2, remains unverified against the DNA. TRBV21-1 is a known pseudogene. The CDR3 sequence is 16 residues long. In DNA form, the CDR3 reads TGTGCCAGCAGCAAATCGCCATACGGGGTTCCCTACGAGCAGTACTTC. This sequence encodes CASSKSPYGVPYEQYF.

The chain recombines TRBV19 with TRBJ1-1; D is unclear. The germline gives CDR1 LNHDA, CDR2 SQIVND (reference sequence). The V gene lost 3 bases and the J gene lost 3 bases, with 5 bases spanning the gap. The CDR3 is 12 residues long. The CDR3 is CASSMEYTEAFF. Written as DNA, the CDR3 is TGTGCCAGTAGTATGGAGTACACTGAAGCTTTCTTT.